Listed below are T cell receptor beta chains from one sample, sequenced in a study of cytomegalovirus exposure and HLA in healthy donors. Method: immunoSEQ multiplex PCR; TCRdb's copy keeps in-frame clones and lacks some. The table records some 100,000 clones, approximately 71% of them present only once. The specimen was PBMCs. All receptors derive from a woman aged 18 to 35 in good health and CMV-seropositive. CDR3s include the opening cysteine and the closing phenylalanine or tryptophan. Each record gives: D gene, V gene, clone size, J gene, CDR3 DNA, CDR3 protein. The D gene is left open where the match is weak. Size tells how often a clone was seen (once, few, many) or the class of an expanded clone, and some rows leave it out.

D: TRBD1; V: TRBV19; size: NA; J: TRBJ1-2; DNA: TGTGCCAGTAGTATGCAGGGGGGATTCTATGGCTACACCTTC; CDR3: CASSMQGGFYGYTF
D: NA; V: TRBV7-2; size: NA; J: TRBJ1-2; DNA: TGTGCCAGCAGCTTACGCTTTTGGGGGCTTACTGGCTACACCTTC; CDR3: CASSLRFWGLTGYTF
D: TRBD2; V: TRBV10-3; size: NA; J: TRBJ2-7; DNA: TGTGCCACCGTAGCGGGAGGGCCCGAGCAGTACTTC; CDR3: CATVAGGPEQYF
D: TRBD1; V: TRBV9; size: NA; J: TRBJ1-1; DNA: TGTGCCAGCAGCGCAGGGGGGCCTAAAGCTGAAGCTTTCTTT; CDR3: CASSAGGPKAEAFF
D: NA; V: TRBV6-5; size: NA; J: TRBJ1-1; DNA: TGTGCCGCAATACGTAGGGAGGGCAATGAAGCTTTCTTT; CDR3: CAAIRREGNEAFF
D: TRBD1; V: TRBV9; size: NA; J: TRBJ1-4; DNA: TGTGCCAGCAGCGTGGGGACAGTAGGAGAAAAACTGTTTTTT; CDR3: CASSVGTVGEKLFF
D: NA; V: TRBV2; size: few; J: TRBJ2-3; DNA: TGTGCCAGCAGTGGGAATAGAGGTGATACGCAGTATTTT; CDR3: CASSGNRGDTQYF
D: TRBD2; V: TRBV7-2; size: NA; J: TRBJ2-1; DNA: TGTGCCAGCAGCTCTCATGTGGGTCTAGCGGGAAACAATGAGCAGTTCTTC; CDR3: CASSSHVGLAGNNEQFF
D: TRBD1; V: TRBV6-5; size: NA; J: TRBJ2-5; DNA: TGTGCCAGCAGTTACTCGGGGACAGGGCAAGAGACCCAGTACTTC; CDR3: CASSYSGTGQETQYF
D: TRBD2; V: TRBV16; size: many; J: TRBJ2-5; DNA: TGTGCCAGCAGCCAATCACCCGGGGGGGGCGAGACCCAGTACTTC; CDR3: CASSQSPGGGETQYF
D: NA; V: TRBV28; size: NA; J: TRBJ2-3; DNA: TGTGCCAGCAGTTTCAGATTAGCCCGCCCAGATACGCAGTATTTT; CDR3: CASSFRLARPDTQYF
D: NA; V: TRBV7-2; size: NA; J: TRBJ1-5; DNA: TGTGCCAGCACCTTCGGAGGCAATCAGCCCCAGCATTTT; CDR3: CASTFGGNQPQHF
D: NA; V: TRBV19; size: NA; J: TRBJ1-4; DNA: TGTGCCAGTAGTATACAGGGATTAGTGACTGAAAAACTGTTTTTT; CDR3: CASSIQGLVTEKLFF
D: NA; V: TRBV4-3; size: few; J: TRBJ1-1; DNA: TGCGCCAGCAGCGGTCAGAGGGGGTGGAACACTGAAGCTTTCTTT; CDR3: CASSGQRGWNTEAFF
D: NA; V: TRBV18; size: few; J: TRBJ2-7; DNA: TGTGCCAGCTCACCCGGGACACCCTACGAGCAGTACTTC; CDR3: CASSPGTPYEQYF
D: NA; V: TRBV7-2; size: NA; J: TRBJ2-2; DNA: TGTGCCAGCAGCTTAGGCCTAGCCCCGGTTCCCGGGGAGCTGTTTTTT; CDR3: CASSLGLAPVPGELFF
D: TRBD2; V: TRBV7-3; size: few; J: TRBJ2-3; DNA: TGTGCCAGCAGCTTAGGGGAGGGATACACAGATACGCAGTATTTT; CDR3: CASSLGEGYTDTQYF
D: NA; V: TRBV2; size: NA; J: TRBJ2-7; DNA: TGTGCCAGCGGCTACAGTCGTTCCTACGAGCAGTACTTC; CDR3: CASGYSRSYEQYF
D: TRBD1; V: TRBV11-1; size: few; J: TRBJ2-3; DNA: TGTGCCAGCAGCTTAGAGGGACAGGGGGTGGCAGATACGCAGTATTTT; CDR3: CASSLEGQGVADTQYF
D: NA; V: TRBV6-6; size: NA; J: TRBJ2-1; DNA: TGTGCCAGCAGGACCGTCCAGGGGGGCGTCAATGAGCAGTTCTTC; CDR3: CASRTVQGGVNEQFF
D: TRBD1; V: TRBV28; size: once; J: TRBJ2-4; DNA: TGTGCCAGCAGTCAACAGGGGCTAGCCAAAAACATTCAGTACTTC; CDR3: CASSQQGLAKNIQYF
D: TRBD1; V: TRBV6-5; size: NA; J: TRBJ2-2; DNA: TGTGCCAGCAGCCTAAAACCGACAGGGCCCGGGGAGCTGTTTTTT; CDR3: CASSLKPTGPGELFF
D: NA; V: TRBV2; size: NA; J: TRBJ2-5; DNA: TGTGCCAGCAGTGAAAGTCTGATGGGGAGGACCCAGTACTTC; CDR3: CASSESLMGRTQYF
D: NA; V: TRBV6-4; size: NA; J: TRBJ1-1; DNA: TGTGCCAGCAGTGAAGGCGGGAACACTGAAGCTTTCTTT; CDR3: CASSEGGNTEAFF
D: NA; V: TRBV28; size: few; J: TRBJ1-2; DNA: TGTGCCAGCAGTTTATTTCAGGGAAACTATGGCTACACCTTC; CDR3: CASSLFQGNYGYTF
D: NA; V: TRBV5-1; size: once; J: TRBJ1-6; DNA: TGCGCCAGCAGCTTGGACTCTTCACCCCTCCACTTT; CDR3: CASSLDSSPLHF
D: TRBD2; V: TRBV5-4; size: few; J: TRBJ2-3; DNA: TGTGCCAGCAGCCAAGAGTCCCTAGCGGGGGGGCGCACAGATACGCAGTATTTT; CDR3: CASSQESLAGGRTDTQYF
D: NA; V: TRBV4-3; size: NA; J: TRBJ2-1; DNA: TGCGCCAGCAGCCAATTCCCCCGCGACAATGAGCAGTTCTTC; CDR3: CASSQFPRDNEQFF
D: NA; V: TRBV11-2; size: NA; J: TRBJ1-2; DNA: TGTGCCAGCAGCTCGATCCGCGGGGAGCGAAGGGATGGCTACACCTTC; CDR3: CASSSIRGERRDGYTF
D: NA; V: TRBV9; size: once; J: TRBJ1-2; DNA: TGTGCCAGCAGCGGATCAGGGGAAGCTAACTATGGCTACACCTTC; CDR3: CASSGSGEANYGYTF
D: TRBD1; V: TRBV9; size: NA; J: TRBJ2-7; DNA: TGTGCCAGCAGTCGACGGGAAGGGGGCGGGGAGCAGTACTTC; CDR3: CASSRREGGGEQYF
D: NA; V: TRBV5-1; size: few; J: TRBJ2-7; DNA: TGCGCCAGCAGCGTACAGGCTCTTTCCTACGAGCAGTACTTC; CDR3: CASSVQALSYEQYF
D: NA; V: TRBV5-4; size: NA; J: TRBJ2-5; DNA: TGTGCCAGCAGCTTGGGACTAGGGGATCAAGAGGCCCAGTACTTC; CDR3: CASSLGLGDQEAQYF
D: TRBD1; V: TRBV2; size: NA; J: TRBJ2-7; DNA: TGTGCCAGCAGGTCCGCGACAGGGGTCTCCTACGAGCAGTACTTC; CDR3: CASRSATGVSYEQYF
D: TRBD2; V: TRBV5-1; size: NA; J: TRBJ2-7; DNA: TGCGCCAGCAGCCCCCTTTTTCCGGGAGGGATCGTGGGGAGCTCCTACGAGCAGTACTTC; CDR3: CASSPLFPGGIVGSSYEQYF
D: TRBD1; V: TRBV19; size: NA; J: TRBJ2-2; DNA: TGTGCCAGTAGCGGGACAGGGAACACCGGGGAGCTGTTTTTT; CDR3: CASSGTGNTGELFF
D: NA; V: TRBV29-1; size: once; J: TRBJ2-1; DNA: TGCAGCATACTAACAGGGATCCCCTACAATGAGCAGTTCTTC; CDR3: CSILTGIPYNEQFF
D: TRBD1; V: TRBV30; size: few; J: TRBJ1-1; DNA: TGTGCCTGGAAGTTTCGGGACAGGGAAAAGACTGAAGCTTTCTTT; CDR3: CAWKFRDREKTEAFF
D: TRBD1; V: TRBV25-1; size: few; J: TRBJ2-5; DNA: TGTGCCAGCAGTATAGGGACAGTCCAAGAGACCCAGTACTTC; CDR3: CASSIGTVQETQYF
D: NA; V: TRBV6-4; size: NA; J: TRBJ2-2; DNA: TGTGCCCGCAGGAGGAACACCGGGGAGCTGTTTTTT; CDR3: CARRRNTGELFF
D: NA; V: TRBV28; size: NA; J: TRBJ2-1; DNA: TGTGCCAGCAGTTCCGCGGAGAGGTTCAATGAGCAGTTCTTC; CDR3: CASSSAERFNEQFF
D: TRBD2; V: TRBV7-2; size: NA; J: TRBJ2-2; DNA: TGTGCCAGCAGCTTACTTCCTAGCGGGGGGGCCAGTTCCGGGGAGCTGTTTTTT; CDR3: CASSLLPSGGASSGELFF